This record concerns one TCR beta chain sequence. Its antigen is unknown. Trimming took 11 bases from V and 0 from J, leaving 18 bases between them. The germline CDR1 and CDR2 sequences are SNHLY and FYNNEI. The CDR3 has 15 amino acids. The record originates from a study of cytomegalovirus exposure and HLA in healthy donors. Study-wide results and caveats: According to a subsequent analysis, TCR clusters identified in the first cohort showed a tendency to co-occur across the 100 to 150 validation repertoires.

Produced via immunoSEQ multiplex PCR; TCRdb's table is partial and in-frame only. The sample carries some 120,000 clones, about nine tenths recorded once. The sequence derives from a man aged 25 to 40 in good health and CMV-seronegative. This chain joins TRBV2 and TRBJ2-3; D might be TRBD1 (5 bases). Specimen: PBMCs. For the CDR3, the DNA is TGTGCCGGATTTAGGGGTCAAGATAGCACAGATACGCAGTATTTT. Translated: CAGFRGQDSTDTQYF.